These 28 T cell receptor beta chains share one sample of origin, sequenced in a study of blood T cell repertoires in COVID-19. Some clones are missing from TCRdb's copy, which holds only in-frame ones; the method was immunoSEQ multiplex PCR. The table has 50,000 to 75,000 clones, over 85% seen once; the top ten hold roughly 1.4%. The sequencing input was peripheral blood. The origin of the receptors is a man in his fifties or sixties with acute or convalescent COVID-19.

This chain links TRBV7-2 with TRBJ1-1; 7 bases line up with TRBD1. This CDR3 has 14 amino acids. From germline, CDR1 is SGHTA and CDR2 FQGNSA. Trimming cost V 5 bases and J 1 base; bases outside gene matches: 4. CDR3 amino acids: CASSRGQTNTEAFF. For the CDR3, the DNA is TGTGCCAGCAGCAGGGGGCAGACGAACACTGAAGCTTTCTTT.

This clone was seen only once. CDR3 sequence (DNA): TGTGCCAGCACAACCGGGACACATAATTCACCCCTCCACTTT. Translation: CASTTGTHNSPLHF. The rearrangement joins TRBV7-9 to TRBJ1-6, with D possibly matching TRBD1 (6 bases). V lost 7 bases and J lost 5, with 12 bases in between. The length of the CDR3 is 14 residues. Germline V gene sequence: CDR1 SEHNR, CDR2 FQNEAQ (reference sequence).

V and J are TRBV6-5 and TRBJ2-3, with TRBD2 identical over 7 bases. The CDR3 runs to 14 residues. In germline, CDR1 is MNHEY, CDR2 SVGAGI. V shed 6 bases, J shed 2 bases, and the junction held 5 bases outside the gene matches. CDR3 DNA: TGTGCCAGCAGGCCTAGCGGTTTCACAGATACGCAGTATTTT. Residues: CASRPSGFTDTQYF.

J is TRBJ1-4 and V is TRBV5-1, with D possibly TRBD1 on 5 matching bases. The CDR3 totals 16 residues. Between the trimmed V and J ends, which lost 4 bases and 6 bases, there was a span of 19 bases. Germline CDR1 reads SGHRS; CDR2 reads YFSETQ. In nucleotides, the CDR3 is TGCGCCAGCAGCGCGGGACCTCGGGGTGTGGATGAAAAACTGTTTTTT. The encoded protein is CASSAGPRGVDEKLFF.

The chain uses TRBV27 and TRBJ1-4; the match to TRBD1 covers 8 bases. The CDR3 loop spans 13 amino acids. V dropped 6 bases and J dropped 10; count of bases not matched to a gene: 7. Germline assignment: CDR1 MNHEY and CDR2 SMNVEV (reference sequence). The CDR3 protein is CASSRTGSGKLFF. As DNA, the CDR3 is TGTGCCAGCAGCCGGACAGGGTCGGGAAAACTGTTTTTT.

The V and J genes are TRBV2 and TRBJ1-5, with a tentative D call TRBD1 (5 bases). The V gene lost 4 bases and the J gene lost 3 bases, with 16 bases spanning the gap. The CDR3 is made up of 16 amino acids. Per the germline V gene, CDR1 is SNHLY and CDR2 is FYNNEI. CDR3 residues: CASSALAGPYNQPQHF. CDR3 in DNA: TGTGCCAGCAGTGCGTTAGCGGGACCTTACAATCAGCCCCAGCATTTT.

V and J are TRBV9 and TRBJ1-6; no clear D gene. Germline V CDR1 and CDR2: SGDLS, YYNGEE. With 0 bases removed from V and 0 bases from J, the gap between germline ends came to 4 bases. The CDR3 sequence is 15 residues long. In DNA form, the CDR3 reads TGTGCCAGCAGCGTAGGAGTCTCCTATAATTCACCCCTCCACTTT. Translating gives CASSVGVSYNSPLHF.

The DNA for the CDR3 is TGCGCCAGCAGCTTGGGACAGAATTCTCAACTGTTTTTT. Amino acid sequence: CASSLGQNSQLFF. The chain employs TRBV5-1 and TRBJ1-4; D perhaps matches TRBD1 (5 bases). The germline V gene encodes CDR1 SGHRS and CDR2 YFSETQ. V lost 0 bases and J 12 bases, leaving 12 bases between the germline ends. The CDR3 spans 13 residues. The whole variable domain, remainder taken from reference TRBV5-1 and TRBJ1-4, is KAGVTQTPRYLIKTRGQQVTLSCSPISGHRSVSWYQQTPGQGLQFLFEYFSETQRNKGNFPGRFSGRQFSNSRSEMNVSTLELGDSALYLCASSLGQNSQLFFGSGTQLSVL.

This clone was observed a handful of times. The chain carries TRBV6-5 and TRBJ1-1; unclear D gene. Germline V gives CDR1 MNHEY, CDR2 SVGAGI. Trimming pared 6 bases from V and 5 bases from J, leaving 7 bases between. This CDR3 is 11 amino acids long. The CDR3 protein is CASREETEAFF. The CDR3, as DNA: TGTGCCAGCAGGGAGGAGACTGAAGCTTTCTTT.

V usage is TRBV29-1 and J usage is TRBJ1-2, with TRBD1 matching over 7 bases. Germline trimming cut 5 bases from V and 4 bases from J; bases unmatched to any gene: 4. CDR1 and CDR2 (germline): SQVTM, ANQGSEA. The CDR3 extends over 12 amino acids. The CDR3 DNA follows: TGCAGCGTTTGGGACAGCCCCTATGGCTACACCTTC. Its translation is CSVWDSPYGYTF.

V usage is TRBV5-8 and J usage is TRBJ1-3; possibly TRBD1 for D (5 bases). Between the trimmed V and J ends, which lost 4 bases and 0 bases, there was a span of 14 bases. The CDR3 loop spans 16 amino acids. The germline V gene has CDR1 SGHTS and CDR2 YDEGEE. CDR3 nucleotides: TGTGCCAGCAGCACCGCCGGGACTTACTCTGGAAACACCATATATTTT. Residues: CASSTAGTYSGNTIYF.

V is TRBV7-8 and J is TRBJ1-2; D is undetermined. V dropped 5 bases and J dropped 1 base, with 8 bases sitting between them. CDR1 is SGHVS and CDR2 is FQNEAQ in the germline V gene. CDR3 size: 13 residues. CDR3 protein: CASSPSINYGYTF. For the CDR3, the DNA is TGTGCCAGCAGCCCAAGCATTAACTATGGCTACACCTTC.

The chain has TRBV6-4 and TRBJ1-2, with 11 positions matching TRBD1. This CDR3 is 15 amino acids long. In germline, CDR1 is MRHNA, CDR2 SNTAGT. V gave up 2 bases and J gave up 8 bases; unmatched junction bases: 7. The CDR3 DNA sequence: TGTGCCAGCAGTGACCGGACAGGGGGCGAGGGCGGCTACACCTTC. Translation gives CASSDRTGGEGGYTF.

This rearrangement joins TRBV7-8 to TRBJ1-2; possibly TRBD1 for D (6 bases). Trimming shortened V by 3 bases and J by 0 bases, and 14 bases separated the two germline ends. CDR3 length equals 16 residues. The germline gives CDR1 SGHVS, CDR2 FQNEAQ. CDR3 protein: CASSLRGTRTNYGYTF. Written as DNA, the CDR3 is TGTGCCAGCAGCTTGAGAGGGACACGAACTAACTATGGCTACACCTTC.

V usage is TRBV15 and J usage is TRBJ2-7; TRBD1 aligns across 9 bases. The junction had 6 bases not matched to a gene; V was cut back by 2 bases and J by 7 bases. This CDR3 region has 14 residues. Germline CDR1 and CDR2: LNHNV and YYDKDF (reference sequence). For the CDR3, the DNA is TGTGCCACCAGCAGAACGGGACAGGGAGGAGAGCAGTACTTC. This sequence encodes CATSRTGQGGEQYF.

The CDR3 nucleotides read TGCGCCAGCAGCAACGGACAGTTAGAGACCCAGTACTTC. Residues: CASSNGQLETQYF. V gene TRBV5-1 combines with J gene TRBJ2-5; possibly TRBD1 for D (6 bases). This CDR3 spans 13 amino acids. Trimming shortened V by 4 bases and J by 4 bases, and 11 bases separated the two germline ends. The germline gives CDR1 SGHRS, CDR2 YFSETQ.

As regards this clone: This specimen includes other DNA sequences encoding the same CDR3. J is TRBJ1-3 and V is TRBV19, with a tentative D call TRBD1 (5 bases). In germline, CDR1 is LNHDA, CDR2 SQIVND (reference sequence). The V and J ends lost 8 bases and 0 bases respectively, with 14 bases between them. The CDR3 loop spans 15 amino acids. The CDR3 coding sequence is TGTGCCAGTCGCAGACAGCAATACTCTGGAAACACCATATATTTT. This sequence encodes CASRRQQYSGNTIYF.

The chain joins TRBV7-9 to TRBJ2-5; TRBD1 agrees at 8 bases. The CDR3 covers 14 residues. Germline values: CDR1 SEHNR, CDR2 FQNEAQ (reference sequence). Trimming removed 3 bases from V and 5 bases from J; junction bases left unmatched: 5. Here the CDR3 reads CASSFRQGQETQYF. Written as DNA, the CDR3 is TGTGCCAGCAGCTTTCGACAGGGGCAGGAGACCCAGTACTTC.

The gene calls are TRBV3-1 (or the pseudogene TRBV3-2) and TRBJ1-1; D is unclear. The germline CDR1 and CDR2 sequences are LGHDT and YNNKEL (reference sequence). The CDR3 sequence is 14 residues long. V gave up 1 base and J gave up 1 base, with 7 bases separating them. CDR3 DNA: TGTGCCAGCAGCCAAGTGGGAGGGAACACTGAAGCTTTCTTT. Translated, it gives CASSQVGGNTEAFF.

V is TRBV6-5 and J is TRBJ2-5; weak D call: TRBD1 (6 bases). Trimming took 8 bases from V and 2 from J, leaving 12 bases between them. There are 13 residues in the CDR3. Germline-derived CDR1 and CDR2 are MNHEY and SVGAGI. CDR3 protein: CASGTGQQETQYF. The CDR3 nucleotides are TGTGCCAGCGGAACTGGACAGCAAGAGACCCAGTACTTC.

The chain combines TRBV2 with TRBJ1-2; D is uncertain. This CDR3 spans 13 amino acids. The germline V gene has CDR1 SNHLY and CDR2 FYNNEI. V was pared by 6 bases and J by 2 bases, with 10 bases between. The CDR3 region has the DNA TGTGCCAGCAGAAAAGAGATAAACTATGGCTACACCTTC. Its protein product is CASRKEINYGYTF.

V usage is TRBV6-7 and J usage is TRBJ1-6; 8 positions agree with TRBD1. TRBV6-7 is an open reading frame whose function is uncertain. This CDR3 has 22 amino acids. Trimming cost V 1 base and J 5 bases; bases outside gene matches: 22. CDR3 nucleotide sequence: TGTGCCAGCAGTTACTTTCAGGTTAGGGGGGTTTCGACAGGGGTCCATAATTCACCCCTCCACTTT. This gives the protein CASSYFQVRGVSTGVHNSPLHF.

This clone has a single count. The chain carries TRBV11-3 and TRBJ2-7; TRBD1 aligns across 8 bases. Germline CDR1 SGHNT, CDR2 YENEEA. The CDR3 consists of 14 residues. V shed 5 bases and J 5 bases; nucleotides not matched to a gene: 8. The CDR3 sequence is CASSPEGTGHEQYF. DNA for the CDR3: TGTGCCAGCAGCCCGGAGGGGACAGGACACGAGCAGTACTTC.

V is TRBV5-4 and J is TRBJ1-1, with D possibly TRBD1 on 5 matching bases. This CDR3 is 14 amino acids long. CDR1 is SGHNT and CDR2 is YYREEE in the germline V gene (reference sequence). The V gene lost 0 bases and the J gene lost 4 bases, with 10 bases spanning the gap. This chain's CDR3 is CASSLGGRSTEAFF. DNA of the CDR3: TGTGCCAGCAGCTTGGGGGGCCGGAGCACTGAAGCTTTCTTT.

The chain is built from TRBV12-3 or TRBV12-4 and TRBJ1-2; no clear D gene. The CDR3 is 13 residues long. The V end lost 3 bases, the J end lost 6 bases, and 11 bases lay between the germline ends. CDR3 coding DNA: TGTGCCAGCAGTTTTAGAGGTTATCATGGCTACACCTTC. Translating it yields CASSFRGYHGYTF.

The chain combines TRBV9 with TRBJ2-5, with a weak D call TRBD1 (6 bases). This CDR3 is 13 amino acids long. Between the trimmed V and J ends, which lost 4 bases and 6 bases, there was a span of 13 bases. Germline V lookup: CDR1 SGDLS, CDR2 YYNGEE. CDR3 nucleotides: TGTGCCAGCAGCCCCTGGACAGCCCAGACCCAGTACTTC. This encodes CASSPWTAQTQYF.

The chain carries TRBV30 and TRBJ2-7; 8 positions agree with TRBD1. Trimming removed 2 bases from V and 0 bases from J; junction bases left unmatched: 6. CDR1 is GTSNPN, CDR2 SVGIG, per germline (reference sequence). The CDR3 sequence is 15 residues long. CDR3 amino acids: CAWSFGTGPSYEQYF. DNA of the CDR3: TGTGCCTGGAGTTTCGGGACAGGCCCCTCCTACGAGCAGTACTTC.

The chain carries TRBV5-8 and TRBJ2-5; TRBD1 aligns across 11 bases. The CDR3 is made up of 15 amino acids. In germline, CDR1 is SGHTS, CDR2 YDEGEE. V lost 3 bases and J lost 4; bases outside the gene matches: 5. The CDR3 loop reads CASSSGGTGGETQYF. For the CDR3, the DNA is TGTGCCAGCAGCTCCGGGGGGACAGGGGGAGAGACCCAGTACTTC. The full variable domain, in which reference TRBV5-8 and TRBJ2-5 provide the parts outside the CDR3, is EAGVTQSPTHLIKTRGQQATLRCSPISGHTSVYWYQQALGLGLQFLLWYDEGEERNRGNFPPRFSGRQFPNYSSELNVNALELEDSALYLCASSSGGTGGETQYFGPGTRLLVL.